This paragraph covers one T cell receptor (beta chain) sequence. Its target is not known. The sample is drawn from a study of cytomegalovirus exposure and HLA in healthy donors. General study points: HLA alleles showed associations with around 15,000 TCR beta sequences in a later analysis, at a 0.05 false discovery rate.

PCR amplification relied on 60 Vbeta primers (plus 13 Jbeta primers). Per the authors' pipeline: In a later analysis, some 11 million of 75 million to 90 million unique beta chains occurred in at least two donors. Clones were sequenced by immunoSEQ multiplex PCR, and TCRdb holds only the in-frame ones, with some missing. D and trimming come from the DNA, and the V and J calls and clone size come from that table. The sample data list approximately 70,000 clones. The CDR3 length is 13 residues. V lost 5 bases and J 3 bases, leaving 7 bases between the germline ends. Germline CDR1 SEHNR, CDR2 FQNEAQ (reference sequence).

The chain couples TRBV7-9 to TRBJ2-2, with D hard to call. Sample: PBMCs. The source is a woman between 25 and 40 years old in good health and CMV-seronegative. Here the CDR3 DNA reads TGTGCCAGCAGCAAGCTCTACACCGGGGAGCTGTTTTTT. Translated, it gives CASSKLYTGELFF. Full variable domain (missing parts from reference TRBV7-9 and TRBJ2-2): DTGVSQNPRHKITKRGQNVTFRCDPISEHNRLYWYRQTLGQGPEFLTYFQNEAQLEKSRLLSDRFSAERPKGSFSTLEIQRTEQGDSAMYLCASSKLYTGELFFGEGSRLTVL.